One and the same sample provided the 4 T cell receptor beta chains below, sequenced in a study of blood T cell repertoires in COVID-19. Measured with immunoSEQ multiplex PCR; TCRdb has only the in-frame clones, and not every one. The top ten hold about 4% of the sample, which has approximately 330,000 clones, 70% to 90% seen once. The specimen was PBMCs or T cells enriched from blood (not recorded which). These receptors originate from a woman aged 40 to 50 with acute COVID-19.

A single count supports this clone. J is TRBJ2-7 and V is TRBV27, with 11 nucleotides matching TRBD2. This CDR3 has 12 amino acids. The trim removed 8 bases at V and 7 bases at J, leaving 4 bases unmatched. The germline CDR1 and CDR2 sequences are MNHEY and SMNVEV (reference sequence). The CDR3 DNA reads as TGTGCCAGCCGACTAGCGGGAAGGGAGCAGTACTTC. This sequence encodes CASRLAGREQYF.

CDR3 sequence: CASNLAGASNEQFF. The CDR3 DNA reads as TGTGCCAGCAATCTAGCGGGAGCTTCAAATGAGCAGTTCTTC. The rearrangement uses TRBV27 and TRBJ2-1; 10 bases fit TRBD2. CDR3 length equals 14 residues. Germline-derived CDR1 and CDR2 are MNHEY and SMNVEV (reference sequence). With V trimmed by 7 bases and J by 7 bases, 7 bases remained unmatched.

The chain combines TRBV9 with TRBJ2-1; 11 bases match TRBD2. The junction had 8 bases not matched to a gene; V was cut back by 3 bases and J by 9 bases. The CDR3 loop spans 15 amino acids. The V gene's germline CDR1 is SGDLS and CDR2 YYNGEE. This CDR3 is CASSDVAGGISEQFF. The CDR3 DNA sequence: TGTGCCAGCAGCGATGTAGCGGGAGGGATTTCTGAGCAGTTCTTC.

V usage is TRBV3-1 (or the pseudogene TRBV3-2) and J usage is TRBJ1-2; 7 nucleotides align to TRBD1. CDR1 is LGHDT and CDR2 is YNNKEL in the germline V gene (reference sequence). Germline trimming cut 0 bases from V and 5 bases from J; bases unmatched to any gene: 3. This CDR3 is 14 amino acids long. The CDR3 DNA reads TGTGCCAGCAGCCAAGAAGGGGGCCTTTATGGCTACACCTTC. Translation: CASSQEGGLYGYTF.